This T cell receptor beta chain was profiled in a study of long-term antiretroviral therapy in people with HIV. Across the whole study: The 2015 recommendation for immediate ART came about a decade after the earliest samples.

This was the immunoSEQ v3.0 assay at survey level. Each sample had sequencing targeting about 35,000-50,000 T-cell genomes. Libraries were prepared by immunoSEQ multiplex PCR; TCRdb keeps only in-frame clonotypes and omits some of them. The sample shows about 15,000 clones, about four fifths of them seen only once. A word on this clone: The antigen remains undetermined.

General observations from the study: Dominant in the repertoire at all time points were clones expanded before ART.

The clonotype comes from a middle-aged man with HIV. This material consisted of unsorted PBMCs, taken just before starting antiretroviral therapy.

In DNA, the CDR3 is TGTGCCAGCAGCTTAGGGGGGCTGGGGACTAATGAAAAACTGTTTTTT. This gives the protein CASSLGGLGTNEKLFF. The V gene is TRBV7-9, the J gene TRBJ1-4, with D possibly TRBD1 on 6 matching bases. The length of the CDR3 is 16 residues. The V and J ends lost 1 base and 2 bases respectively, with 11 bases between them. Germline CDR1 reads SEHNR; CDR2 reads FQNEAQ (reference sequence).